This T cell receptor beta chain originates from a study of early T cells in non-severe SARS-CoV-2 infection. General observations from the study: Matches to VDJdb favored anti-spike CD8 responses and missed private and CD4 specificities.

From the 5' RACE reads, TCRdb called clonotypes with MiXCR, one entry per CDR3 protein. There are fewer than 60,000 distinct CDR3 sequences in the sample; roughly 8.8% occur only once, and more than 13% lies in the top ten. For this clonotype: Its antigen is currently unknown.

CDR3 length: 15 amino acids. The germline CDR1 and CDR2 sequences are SEHNR and FQNEAQ (reference sequence). J was trimmed by 3 bases and V by 5 bases; bases with no gene match: 9. The sequence derives from an adult who was a healthcare worker with PCR-confirmed SARS-CoV-2 infection or an uninfected control (not recorded which). The chain carries TRBV7-9 and TRBJ2-5; TRBD1 matches at 7 bases. Sequencing used whole blood. The DNA for the CDR3 is TGTGCCAGCAGCATCATGGGACAGAGTGAAGAGACCCAGTACTTC. Protein product: CASSIMGQSEETQYF.